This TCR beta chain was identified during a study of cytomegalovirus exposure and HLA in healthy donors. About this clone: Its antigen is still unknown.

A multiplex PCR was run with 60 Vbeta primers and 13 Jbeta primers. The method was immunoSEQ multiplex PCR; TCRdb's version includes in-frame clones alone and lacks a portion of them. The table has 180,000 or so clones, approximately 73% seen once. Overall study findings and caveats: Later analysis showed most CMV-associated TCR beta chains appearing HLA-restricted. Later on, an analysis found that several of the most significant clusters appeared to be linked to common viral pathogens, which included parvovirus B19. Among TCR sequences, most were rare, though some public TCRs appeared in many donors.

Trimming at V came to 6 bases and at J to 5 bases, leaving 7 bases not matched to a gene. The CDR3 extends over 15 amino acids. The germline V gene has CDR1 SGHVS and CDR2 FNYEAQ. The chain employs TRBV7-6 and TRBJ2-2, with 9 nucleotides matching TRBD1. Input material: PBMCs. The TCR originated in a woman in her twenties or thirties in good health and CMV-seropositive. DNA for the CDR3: TGTGCCAGCAGGCCACAGGGGGCGCGTACCGGGGAGCTGTTTTTT. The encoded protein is CASRPQGARTGELFF.